The entry below gives a single T cell receptor (beta chain) sequence along with its context. The clone's antigen remains unknown. The sample holds no much larger clone one base away, and base qualities are not on file. From its cysteine to its phenylalanine, the CDR3 spans 15 amino acids. Only the CDR3 part of the read is kept: 45 bases, read in frame from the first base. Sequences SGHRS (CDR1) and YFSETQ (CDR2) are obtained from the germline V gene. The V and J ends are trimmed by 0 bases and 0 bases, leaving 7 bases between them. Donors were healthy HIV-negative adults with no recently reported acute infections or vaccinations. Every donor was a Caucasian adult living in Nashville, Tennessee, USA. CD4+ T cells were enriched through magnetic negative selection, after which naive cells were positively selected on CD45RA and the remaining negative fraction served as the memory subset. Blood was collected by leukapheresis, and PBMCs were isolated by Ficoll-Histopaque density gradient centrifugation and then cryopreserved in liquid nitrogen vapor phase. Analytical flow cytometry was used to check the purity and quantity of every magnetically sorted T cell population. Each sorted fraction had its genomic DNA isolated and then quantified by UV absorbance on a Nanodrop 2000c.

The data stem from a study of shared clonotypes between healthy human individuals (dated by TCRdb to 2020 to 2021). With respect to the entire study: A few men and a couple of women, aged 18 to 49 years, made up the cohort. For each donor, CD4 naive and CD4 memory were each run on three plates, CD8 naive on two plates, and CD8 memory on one plate. The study deeply sequenced blood TCR repertoires of about 5 healthy adults to estimate repertoire size and the extent of clonotype sharing between individuals. To increase sequencing depth and limit assay-specific biases, different laboratories used diverse techniques to prepare libraries and sequence TCR repertoires. Between about 0.94 and 10 billion PBMCs per donor were obtained by leukapheresis.

What the authors observed across the whole study: Sampling was restricted to blood, and TCR repertoires in tissues likely differ from the TCR repertoires found in blood. Compared with non-shared clonotypes, the clonotypes found in all four sorted-subset donors had higher generation probabilities. About 5% of naive CD4, 3% to 4% of naive CD8, approximately 2.2% of memory CD4, and more than 0.35% of memory CD8 clonotypes were shared across several donors. Rarefaction of sorted-subset datasets indicated incomplete sequencing despite the large sequencing depth. The genetic and exposure-history diversity represented was limited by the small number of donors. Estimated clonotype richness was generally larger for naive than for memory subsets. Pairwise subsampling led to the expectation that sequencing depth would affect the degree of clonotype sharing among donors.

Using the deep immunoSEQ assay, multiplex PCR amplified TCR CDR3 regions from genomic DNA. Extracted genomic DNA from each cell subset was distributed evenly across all wells of several immunoSEQ 96-well plates, and each plate was treated as a replicate. For sorted subsets, roughly 190 ng of genomic DNA, equivalent to 30,000 or so T cell genomes, went into each replicate PCR. The purified libraries were quantified using a Qubit 3.0 fluorometer, sized with a Bioanalyzer 2100, and then quantified again using the KAPA Library Quantification kit. Every immunoSEQ 96-well plate was sequenced on a separate single-read 150-cycle Illumina NextSeq 550 flow cell. In the paper's pipeline: Because the immunoSEQ output included only junctional sequences and no quality scores, the filtering could not be the same as the filtering used for full-length reads. To assign V/J genes and CDR3, sequences were annotated against IMGT germline references using PyIR, a Python wrapper for IgBLAST v1.9. Reads with weak V/J assignments (E-value above 1e-6), missing CDR3, stop codons, out-of-frame junctions, or ambiguous translated residues were removed. V3J clonotypes were defined as sequences sharing an identical inferred V gene, J gene, and CDR3 amino acid sequence. To compute the percentage overlap between repertoires, the number of shared unique clonotypes was divided by the size of the smaller repertoire. Richness of each repertoire was evaluated using RTK rarefaction, the Chao1 estimator, and Recon v2.1 estimates of unobserved clonotypes. For all TCRbeta clonotypes obtained by the gDNA method from four donors, generation probabilities were computed with OLGA. The table comes from immuneACCESS by way of TCRdb, which keeps in-frame sequences with V and J called. Part of the clones is missing from these tables; in studies checked, under half for an unresolved V gene and the rest for unknown reasons. That table supplies the V and J calls and clone size; D and trimming were determined from the DNA. Within this sample are 2 million to 2.5 million clones, with over 85% of them counted one time only. The ten largest make up 0.36% of the sample.

Sequenced input: naive CD4+ T cells from PBMCs. The sample's cell subset or site, from its label and the paper: CD45RA+ positively selected. The V and J genes are TRBV5-1 and TRBJ2-4; no D gene call is confident. This TCR was sampled from a man aged 18 to 30 in good health. Some clones in this sample may be carry-over from other donors' samples. The CDR3 here reads CASSLGPVAKNIQYF. The DNA reads TGCGCCAGCAGCTTGGGTCCGGTAGCCAAAAACATTCAGTACTTC.